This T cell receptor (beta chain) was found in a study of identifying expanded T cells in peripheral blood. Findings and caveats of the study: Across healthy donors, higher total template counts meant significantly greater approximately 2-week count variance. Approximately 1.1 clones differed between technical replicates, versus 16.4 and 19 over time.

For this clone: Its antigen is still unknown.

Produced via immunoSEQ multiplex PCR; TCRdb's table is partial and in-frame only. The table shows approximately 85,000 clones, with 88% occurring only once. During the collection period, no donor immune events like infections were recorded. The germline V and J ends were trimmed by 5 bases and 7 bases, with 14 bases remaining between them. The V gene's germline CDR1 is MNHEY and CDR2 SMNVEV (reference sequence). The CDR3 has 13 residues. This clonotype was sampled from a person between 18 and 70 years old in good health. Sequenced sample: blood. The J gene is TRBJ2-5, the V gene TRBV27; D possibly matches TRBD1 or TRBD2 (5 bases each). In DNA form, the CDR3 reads TGTGCCAGCAGTGGGACCCCGGCGGGGACCCAGTACTTC. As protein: CASSGTPAGTQYF.